This T cell receptor beta chain was recorded in a study of blood T cell repertoires in COVID-19. Study overall: Sources were T cells, B-cell-depleted T cells, or PBMCs; the material itself was cDNA or gDNA.

Methods used by the authors: From reference gene primer amplification, estimates of nucleated cell counts were derived. Only in-frame clones appear in the TCRdb table, and some are missing; sequencing was by immunoSEQ multiplex PCR. D and trimming come from the DNA, and the V and J calls and clone size come from that table. The profile shows 95,000 to 150,000 clones, about 90% of them singletons. In this sample, this clone turned up once. The Seattle patients joined while their infection was active and were tracked longitudinally afterward. Trimming took 2 bases from V and 8 from J, leaving 15 bases between them. The CDR3 is 15 residues long. Germline loops: CDR1 MDHEN, CDR2 SYDVKM.

The sample taken for sequencing was peripheral blood. This TCR was recovered from a woman aged 55 to 70 with COVID-19, enrolled during active disease. V is TRBV28 and J is TRBJ1-4; D gene uncertain. The CDR3 is CASSLPGTVEEKLFF. CDR3 nucleotides: TGTGCCAGCAGTTTACCGGGAACTGTGGAAGAAAAACTGTTTTTT.